This T cell receptor beta chain was obtained from a study of blood T cells in healthy people across ages. Germline V gene sequence: CDR1 LGHNA, CDR2 YNFKEQ. CDR3 length equals 15 residues. Deletions cut 4 bases from V and 0 bases from J, with 10 bases between. Next came a second PCR, run for about 6 to 11 cycles, which used a sample-barcoded 5' primer along with a J-beta primer mix. TCRdb re-called the 5' RACE reads through MiXCR, storing one row per CDR3 protein. The sample has approximately 1,700,000 distinct CDR3 sequences, more than 35% seen once. The sequencing sample was made of blood. The chain joins TRBV4-2 to TRBJ1-5; D may be TRBD1 (5 bases). This clonotype was sampled from a human donor in good health. The CDR3 DNA is TGTGCCAGCAGCCCATACAGGTATAGCAATCAGCCCCAGCATTTT. Amino acids: CASSPYRYSNQPQHF.